These 2 T cell receptor beta chains share one sample of origin, sequenced in a study of cytomegalovirus exposure and HLA in healthy donors. 60 Vbeta and 13 Jbeta primers were used in PCR. Some clones are missing from TCRdb's copy, which holds only in-frame ones; the method was immunoSEQ multiplex PCR. This sample has over 100,000 clones, with 80% found just once. The specimen was PBMCs. These receptors were taken from a young man in good health and CMV-seronegative.

The J gene is TRBJ2-4, the V gene TRBV7-2, with 8 nucleotides matching TRBD1. V was pared by 5 bases and J by 1 base, with 10 bases of the junction left unmatched. The CDR3 is 17 amino acids. Per germline, CDR1 SGHTA and CDR2 FQGNSA. Here the CDR3 reads CASSLGVTGVAKNIQYF. DNA of the CDR3: TGTGCCAGCAGCCTTGGTGTGACAGGGGTGGCCAAAAACATTCAGTACTTC. The full variable domain, completed using reference TRBV7-2 and TRBJ2-4, is GAGVSQSPSNKVTEKGKDVELRCDPISGHTALYWYRQSLGQGLEFLIYFQGNSAPDKSGLPSDRFSAERTGGSVSTLTIQRTQQEDSAVYLCASSLGVTGVAKNIQYFGAGTRLSVL.

This clone has more than one count but fewer than ten. The chain has TRBV19 and TRBJ2-1, with a possible D match to TRBD1 (5 bases). Deletions cut 3 bases from V and 6 bases from J, with 12 bases between. The CDR3 runs to 14 residues. Germline-derived CDR1 and CDR2 are LNHDA and SQIVND (reference sequence). This CDR3 reads CASSMKQGPNEQFF. For the CDR3, the DNA is TGTGCCAGTAGTATGAAGCAGGGCCCCAATGAGCAGTTCTTC.